This is a list of T cell receptor beta chains from one sample in a study of shared clonotypes between healthy human individuals. Profiled with immunoSEQ multiplex PCR; TCRdb holds only in-frame clones, not every one. The table lists a few million clones, 85% to 95% of them singletons, with more than 0.12% in the top ten. The sequenced sample was naive CD4+ T cells sorted from blood. These receptors were obtained from a man younger than 35 in good health. The CDR3 runs from the conserved cysteine through the conserved F or W. Each record gives: clone size, J gene, V gene, D gene, CDR3 protein, CDR3 DNA. A D gene is named only where the DNA matches it firmly. Clone size is stated in some rows and not others, as once, few, many or a class when expanded.

- | TRBJ1-6 | TRBV2 | TRBD1 | CASSVETGDNSPLHF | TGTGCCAGCAGTGTAGAAACAGGGGATAATTCACCCCTCCACTTT
- | TRBJ2-3 | TRBV15 | - | CATSRDPGSTDTQYF | TGTGCCACCAGCAGAGATCCCGGTTCCACAGATACGCAGTATTTT
- | TRBJ2-1 | TRBV7-7 | TRBD2 | CASSLDIAGEQFF | TGTGCTAGCAGCTTAGACATAGCGGGTGAGCAGTTCTTC
- | TRBJ2-5 | TRBV5-1 | TRBD1 | CASSLEGAAETQYF | TGCGCCAGCAGCTTAGAGGGGGCCGCTGAGACCCAGTACTTC
- | TRBJ1-1 | TRBV6-5 | TRBD1 | CASSGRGTGATEAFF | TGTGCCAGCAGCGGGAGAGGGACAGGGGCCACTGAAGCTTTCTTT
- | TRBJ1-1 | TRBV6-5 | - | CASSRAGSTEAFF | TGTGCCAGCAGCCGCGCCGGTAGCACTGAAGCTTTCTTT
- | TRBJ2-3 | TRBV2 | TRBD2 | CASSWATSGGSDTQYF | TGTGCCAGCAGCTGGGCGACTAGCGGGGGATCAGATACGCAGTATTTT
- | TRBJ1-1 | TRBV7-9 | - | CASSLSDWKAFF | TGTGCCAGCAGCTTAAGTGATTGGAAGGCTTTCTTT
once | TRBJ2-3 | TRBV4-3 | - | CASSQARLKGDTQYF | TGCGCCAGCAGCCAAGCCCGGTTGAAGGGAGATACGCAGTATTTT
- | TRBJ2-6 | TRBV28 | - | CASSPKRLASGANVLTF | TGTGCCAGCAGTCCCAAACGATTGGCCTCTGGGGCCAACGTCCTGACTTTC
once | TRBJ2-7 | TRBV7-6 | - | CAGSPHEQYF | TGTGCCGGCAGCCCCCACGAGCAGTACTTC
- | TRBJ2-7 | TRBV30 | - | CAWSSRDYEQYF | TGTGCCTGGAGCTCCAGGGACTACGAGCAGTACTTC